This TCR beta chain was found in a study of T cells in Graves' hyperthyroidism and ophthalmopathy. At least ten counts were recorded for this clonotype. RNA transcripts provided the source from which TCR beta CDR3 regions were amplified. TCR CDR3 underwent first-round RT-PCR with the HTBI primer set. TCRdb passed the multiplex PCR reads through MiXCR, listing each CDR3 protein once. The sample yields roughly 360,000 distinct CDR3 sequences, roughly 13% seen once. V gave up 7 bases and J gave up 6 bases, with 19 bases separating them. The CDR3 consists of 15 residues. The chain links TRBV12-3 or TRBV12-4 to TRBJ2-1; the D gene is possibly TRBD1 (6 bases). The sequence derives from a man aged 25-45 years with Graves' hyperthyroidism that later progressed to Graves' ophthalmopathy. Sequenced material: blood. CDR3 amino acids: CASMRADRIANEQFF. For the CDR3, the DNA is TGTGCCAGCATGAGGGCGGACAGAATCGCCAATGAGCAGTTCTTC.